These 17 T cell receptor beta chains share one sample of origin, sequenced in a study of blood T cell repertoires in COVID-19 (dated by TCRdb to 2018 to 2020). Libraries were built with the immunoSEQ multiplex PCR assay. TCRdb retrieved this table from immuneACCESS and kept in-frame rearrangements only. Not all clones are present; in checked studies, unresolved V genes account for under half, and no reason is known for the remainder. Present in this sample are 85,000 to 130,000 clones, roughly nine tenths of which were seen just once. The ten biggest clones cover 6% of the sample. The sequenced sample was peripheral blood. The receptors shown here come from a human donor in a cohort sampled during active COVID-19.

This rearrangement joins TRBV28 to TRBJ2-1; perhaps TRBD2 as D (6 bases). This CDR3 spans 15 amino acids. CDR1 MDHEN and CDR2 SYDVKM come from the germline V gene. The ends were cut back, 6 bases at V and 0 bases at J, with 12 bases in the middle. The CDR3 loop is CASSSSEGSYNEQFF. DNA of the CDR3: TGTGCCAGCAGCTCTAGCGAAGGCTCCTACAATGAGCAGTTCTTC. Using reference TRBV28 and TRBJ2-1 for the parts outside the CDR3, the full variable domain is DVKVTQSSRYLVKRTGEKVFLECVQDMDHENMFWYRQDPGLGLRLIYFSYDVKMKEKGDIPEGYSVSREKKERFSLILESASTNQTSMYLCASSSSEGSYNEQFFGPGTRLTVL.

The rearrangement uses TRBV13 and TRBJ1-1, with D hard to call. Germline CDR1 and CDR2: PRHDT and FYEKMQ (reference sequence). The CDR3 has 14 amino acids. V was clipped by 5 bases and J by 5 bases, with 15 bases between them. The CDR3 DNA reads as TGTGCCAGCAGCCATTTCCGCCGGGTTACTGAAGCTTTCTTT. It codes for CASSHFRRVTEAFF.

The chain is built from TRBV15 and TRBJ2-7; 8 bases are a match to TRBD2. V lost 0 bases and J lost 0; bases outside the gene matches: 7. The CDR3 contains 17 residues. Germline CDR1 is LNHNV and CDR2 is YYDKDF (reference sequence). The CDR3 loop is CATSRDSNGGGSYEQYF. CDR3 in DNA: TGTGCCACCAGCAGAGACAGCAACGGGGGGGGCTCCTACGAGCAGTACTTC.

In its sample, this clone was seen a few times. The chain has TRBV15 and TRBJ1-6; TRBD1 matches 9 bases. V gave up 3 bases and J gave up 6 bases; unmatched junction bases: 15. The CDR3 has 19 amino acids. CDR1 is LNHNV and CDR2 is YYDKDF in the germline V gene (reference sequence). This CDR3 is CATSRDRGHNEIRNSPLHF. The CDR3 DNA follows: TGTGCCACCAGCAGGGACAGGGGACACAATGAGATTCGTAATTCACCCCTCCACTTT.

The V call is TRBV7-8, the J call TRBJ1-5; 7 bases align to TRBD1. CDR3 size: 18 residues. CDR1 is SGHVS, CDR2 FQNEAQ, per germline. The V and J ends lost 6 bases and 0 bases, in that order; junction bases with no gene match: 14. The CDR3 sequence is CASSPTDVGGFSNQPQHF. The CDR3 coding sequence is TGTGCCAGCAGTCCTACTGACGTAGGGGGCTTTAGCAATCAGCCCCAGCATTTT.

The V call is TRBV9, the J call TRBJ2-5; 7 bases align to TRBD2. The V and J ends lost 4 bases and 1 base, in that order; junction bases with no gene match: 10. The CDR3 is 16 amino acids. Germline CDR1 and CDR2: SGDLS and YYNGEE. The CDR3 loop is CASSPQAGRVQETQYF. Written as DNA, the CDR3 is TGTGCCAGCAGCCCCCAAGCGGGAAGGGTCCAAGAGACCCAGTACTTC.

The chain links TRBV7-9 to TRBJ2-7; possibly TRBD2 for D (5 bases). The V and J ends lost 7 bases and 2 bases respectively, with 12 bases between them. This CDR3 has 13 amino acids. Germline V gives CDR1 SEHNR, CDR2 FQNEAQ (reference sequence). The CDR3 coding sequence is TGTGCCAGCAATAATGGAGGAACCTACGAGCAGTACTTC. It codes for CASNNGGTYEQYF.

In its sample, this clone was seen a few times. The CDR3 here is CASSVTRTGGNYNSPLHF. Written as DNA, the CDR3 is TGTGCCAGCAGTGTCACCAGGACAGGGGGAAACTATAATTCACCCCTCCACTTT. The V gene is TRBV27, the J gene TRBJ1-6; 10 positions agree with TRBD1. The CDR3 sequence is 18 residues long. Germline V CDR1 and CDR2: MNHEY, SMNVEV (reference sequence). V was pared by 5 bases and J by 3 bases, with 10 bases of the junction left unmatched.

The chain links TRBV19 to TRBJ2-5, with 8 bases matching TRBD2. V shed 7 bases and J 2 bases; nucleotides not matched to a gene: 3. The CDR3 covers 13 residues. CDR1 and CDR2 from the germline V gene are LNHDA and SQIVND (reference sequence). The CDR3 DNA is TGTGCCAGTACGGGACTAGGACAAGAGACCCAGTACTTC. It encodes CASTGLGQETQYF. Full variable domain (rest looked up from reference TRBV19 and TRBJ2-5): DGGITQSPKYLFRKEGQNVTLSCEQNLNHDAMYWYRQDPGQGLRLIYYSQIVNDFQKGDIAEGYSVSREKKESFPLTVTSAQKNPTAFYLCASTGLGQETQYFGPGTRLLVL.

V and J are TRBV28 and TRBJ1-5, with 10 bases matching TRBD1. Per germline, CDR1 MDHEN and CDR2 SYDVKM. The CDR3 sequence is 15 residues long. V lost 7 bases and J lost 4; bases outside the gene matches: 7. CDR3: CASTPRTGGNQPQHF. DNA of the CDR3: TGTGCCAGCACCCCTAGGACAGGGGGTAATCAGCCCCAGCATTTT.

The CDR3 DNA reads as TGTGCCACCAGTGATACACAGGGATCCCCAGATACGCAGTATTTT. It yields the protein CATSDTQGSPDTQYF. The chain employs TRBV24-1 and TRBJ2-3; a possible D gene is TRBD1 (6 bases). This CDR3 region has 15 residues. Per the germline V gene, CDR1 is KGHDR and CDR2 is SFDVKD. V gave up 3 bases and J gave up 4 bases, with 13 bases separating them.

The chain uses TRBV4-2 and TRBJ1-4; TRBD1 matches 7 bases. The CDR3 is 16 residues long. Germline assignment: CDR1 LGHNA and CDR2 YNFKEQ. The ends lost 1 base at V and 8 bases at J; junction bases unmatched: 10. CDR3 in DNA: TGTGCCAGCAGCCAAGCTCAGGGGGACCTGGCCGAAAAACTGTTTTTT. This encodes CASSQAQGDLAEKLFF.

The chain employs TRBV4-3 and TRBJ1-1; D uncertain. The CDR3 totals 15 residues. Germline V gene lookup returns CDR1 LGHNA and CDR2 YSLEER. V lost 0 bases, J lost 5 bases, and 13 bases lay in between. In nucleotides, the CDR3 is TGCGCCAGCAGCCAAGAAGTGCGGGGTTGGACTGAAGCTTTCTTT. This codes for CASSQEVRGWTEAFF.

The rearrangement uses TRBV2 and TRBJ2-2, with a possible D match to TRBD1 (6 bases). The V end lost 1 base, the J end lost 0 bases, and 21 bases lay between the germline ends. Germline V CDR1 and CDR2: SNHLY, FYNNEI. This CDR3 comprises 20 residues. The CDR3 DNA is TGTGCCAGCAGTGAAGTGAGGGACATATCCACAATTACGAACACCGGGGAGCTGTTTTTT. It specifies CASSEVRDISTITNTGELFF.

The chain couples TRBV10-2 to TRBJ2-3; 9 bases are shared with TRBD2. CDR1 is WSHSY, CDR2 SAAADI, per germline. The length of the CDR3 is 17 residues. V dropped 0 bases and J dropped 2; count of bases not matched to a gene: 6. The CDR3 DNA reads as TGCGCCAGCAGTGAGTCTCTAGCGGGGCTTTACACAGATACGCAGTATTTT. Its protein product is CASSESLAGLYTDTQYF.

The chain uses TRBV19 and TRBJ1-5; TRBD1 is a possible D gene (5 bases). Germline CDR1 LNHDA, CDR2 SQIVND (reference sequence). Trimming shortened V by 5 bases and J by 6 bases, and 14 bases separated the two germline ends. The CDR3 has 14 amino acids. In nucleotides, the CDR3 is TGTGCCAGTAGTGACACAGGTTTGGGTCAGCCCCAGCATTTT. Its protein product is CASSDTGLGQPQHF. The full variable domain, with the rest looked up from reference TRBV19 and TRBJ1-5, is DGGITQSPKYLFRKEGQNVTLSCEQNLNHDAMYWYRQDPGQGLRLIYYSQIVNDFQKGDIAEGYSVSREKKESFPLTVTSAQKNPTAFYLCASSDTGLGQPQHFGDGTRLSIL.

The CDR3 loop is CASIRQGTDTQYF. CDR3 DNA sequence: TGTGCCAGCATTAGACAGGGAACAGATACGCAGTATTTT. The J gene is TRBJ2-3, the V gene TRBV27, with 7 nucleotides matching TRBD1. This CDR3 has 13 amino acids. Germline V gene sequence: CDR1 MNHEY, CDR2 SMNVEV (reference sequence). V was pared by 7 bases and J by 3 bases, with 4 bases of the junction left unmatched.